These 28 T cell receptor beta chains were all obtained from the same sample, sequenced in a study of cytomegalovirus exposure and HLA in healthy donors (dated by TCRdb to the late 2010s). Library prep was done by the immunoSEQ multiplex PCR assay. The multiplex PCR relied on a mix of 60 forward primers for TCR Vbeta segments and 13 reverse primers for TCR Jbeta segments. The immuneACCESS repertoire file appears here via TCRdb, limited to in-frame rearrangements. These files lack a portion of the clones; in checked studies, under half of the deficit traces to unresolved V genes, and the cause of the others is not known. In all, the sample holds 85,000 to 130,000 clones, and roughly three quarters of those were seen once. 4% of the sample is in the top ten clones. Input material: PBMCs. The receptors stem from a woman aged 45-60 years in good health and CMV-seropositive.

This clone was recorded once. V is TRBV30 and J is TRBJ1-3; D uncertain. CDR1 is GTSNPN and CDR2 is SVGIG in the germline V gene (reference sequence). V dropped 1 base and J dropped 1 base, with 8 bases sitting between them. CDR3 length: 14 amino acids. The CDR3 coding sequence is TGTGCCTGGAGTGAAACGGGATCTGGAAACACCATATATTTT. Translated, it gives CAWSETGSGNTIYF.

The chain couples TRBV19 to TRBJ2-2; TRBD1 matches 8 bases. Per the germline V gene, CDR1 is LNHDA and CDR2 is SQIVND (reference sequence). This CDR3 has 15 residues. V lost 1 base, J lost 5 bases, and 3 bases stayed unmatched. The chain's CDR3 is CASSIVDRGTGELFF. The CDR3 region has the DNA TGTGCCAGTAGTATAGTAGACAGGGGAACCGGGGAGCTGTTTTTT.

With regard to this clone: The junction shows a germline mismatch at one end, possibly a read error. V and J are TRBV9 and TRBJ1-4; D is undetermined. CDR3 size: 16 residues. Germline lookup yields CDR1 SGDLS and CDR2 YYNGEE. The chain's CDR3 is CASSVGPTQTNEKLFF. The DNA of the CDR3 is TGTGCCAGCAGCGTAGGGCCAACTCAAACTAACGAAAAACTGTTTTTT.

This clone occurred a few times. This chain joins TRBV18 and TRBJ1-1, with 7 positions matching TRBD1. Germline-derived CDR1 and CDR2 are KGHSH and LQKENI. The CDR3 sequence is 12 residues long. Unmatched junction bases numbered 2, after V lost 3 bases and J lost 7 bases. CDR3 DNA: TGTGCCAGCTCACCGACAGGGTATGAAGCTTTCTTT. Translating gives CASSPTGYEAFF.

This clone has more than one count but fewer than ten. This chain joins TRBV25-1 and TRBJ1-3; D not resolved. The CDR3 spans 12 residues. CDR1 is MGHDK and CDR2 is SYGVNS in the germline V gene. V was trimmed by 4 bases and J by 8 bases, leaving 9 bases between them. CDR3 sequence: CASSGVGDTIYF. The CDR3 DNA reads as TGTGCCAGCAGTGGGGTCGGGGACACCATATATTTT. The variable domain in full, completed from reference TRBV25-1 and TRBJ1-3, reads EADIYQTPRYLVIGTGKKITLECSQTMGHDKMYWYQQDPGMELHLIHYSYGVNSTEKGDLSSESTVSRIRTEHFPLTLESARPSHTSQYLCASSGVGDTIYFGEGSWLTVV.

In its sample, this clone was seen a few times. This chain links TRBV4-1 with TRBJ2-3; TRBD2 agrees at 9 bases. The CDR3 is made up of 21 amino acids. Germline-derived CDR1 and CDR2 are MGHRA and YSYEKL. The V gene end was trimmed by 2 bases and the J gene end by 6 bases; junction bases not matched to a gene: 24. CDR3 sequence: CASSQKGGFESGRLKVDTQYF. The CDR3 DNA follows: TGCGCCAGCAGCCAAAAGGGGGGATTCGAGAGCGGGAGGTTGAAGGTGGATACGCAGTATTTT.

This chain uses TRBV30 with TRBJ1-6; D possibly corresponds to TRBD1 (5 bases). Germline CDR1 GTSNPN, CDR2 SVGIG (reference sequence). This CDR3 spans 19 amino acids. V was clipped by 3 bases and J by 9 bases, with 30 bases between them. CDR3 nucleotide sequence: TGTGCCTGGAGCGAAAATTGGCAGCGAGCAGGGTTGCGTGCTTCACCCCTCCACTTT. This sequence encodes CAWSENWQRAGLRASPLHF.

The J gene is TRBJ2-1, the V gene TRBV19, with TRBD2 matching 7 bases. Trimming at V came to 7 bases and at J to 6 bases, leaving 15 bases not matched to a gene. CDR3 size: 16 residues. Germline V lookup: CDR1 LNHDA, CDR2 SQIVND (reference sequence). In DNA form, the CDR3 reads TGTGCCAGTATATCGCGGGGAGGGGCCCCCGGCAATGAGCAGTTCTTC. This codes for CASISRGGAPGNEQFF.

Here the CDR3 DNA reads TGCAGTGTACCGACAGGGTACGAGCAGTACTTC. This codes for CSVPTGYEQYF. The V gene is TRBV20-1, the J gene TRBJ2-7; 7 positions agree with TRBD1. Germline CDR1 DFQATT, CDR2 SNEGSKA (reference sequence). Trimming removed 7 bases from V and 4 bases from J; junction bases left unmatched: 4. This CDR3 region has 11 residues.

The chain carries TRBV27 and TRBJ1-4; D is unresolved. Germline-derived CDR1 and CDR2 are MNHEY and SMNVEV (reference sequence). Trimming pared 8 bases from V and 0 bases from J, leaving 13 bases between. The CDR3 consists of 15 residues. The CDR3 DNA reads as TGTGCCAGCGCGCCGCAACTATCAACTAATGAAAAACTGTTTTTT. Translating gives CASAPQLSTNEKLFF.

In this sample, this clone turned up a few times. This rearrangement joins TRBV19 to TRBJ2-5, with 12 bases matching TRBD1. Germline V gene data show CDR1 as LNHDA and CDR2 as SQIVND (reference sequence). J lost 5 bases, V lost 1 base, and 14 bases had no gene match. The CDR3 contains 19 residues. The CDR3 nucleotides read TGTGCCAGTAGTATAGCAGGGGGGGTCGGGACAGGGGGCGGCGAGACCCAGTACTTC. Translating it yields CASSIAGGVGTGGGETQYF.

This clone was detected only a few times. The V gene is TRBV30, the J gene TRBJ1-3; D call uncertain. The CDR3 is 15 residues long. V was trimmed by 1 base and J by 2 bases, leaving 12 bases between them. Germline V gene sequence: CDR1 GTSNPN, CDR2 SVGIG (reference sequence). The CDR3, as DNA: TGTGCCTGGAGTGCCCTCGGGAGGACTGGAAACACCATATATTTT. Translated, it gives CAWSALGRTGNTIYF.

This rearrangement joins TRBV6-5 to TRBJ1-1; no clear D gene. The CDR3 totals 13 residues. Germline assignment: CDR1 MNHEY and CDR2 SVGAGI. V dropped 5 bases and J dropped 4 bases, with 11 bases sitting between them. CDR3 coding DNA: TGTGCCAGCAGTCCTATAGGAGGCACTGAAGCTTTCTTT. Protein: CASSPIGGTEAFF.

This CDR3 reads CSADRGLWNEQFF. The CDR3 DNA follows: TGCAGCGCAGACAGGGGGCTATGGAATGAGCAGTTCTTC. The chain combines TRBV29-1 with TRBJ2-1; 10 nucleotides align to TRBD1. The V segment lost 7 bases and the J segment 7 bases; nucleotides outside the gene matches: 7. Germline loops: CDR1 SQVTM, CDR2 ANQGSEA. The CDR3 spans 13 residues.

In regard to this clone: The same CDR3 can be traced to other DNA sequences in this sample. The rearrangement joins TRBV6-6 to TRBJ2-7, with D tentatively TRBD1 (5 bases). V was shortened by 4 bases and J by 6 bases, with 7 bases between the two germline ends. This CDR3 region has 11 residues. In germline, CDR1 is MNHNY, CDR2 SVGAGI (reference sequence). The CDR3 DNA reads TGTGCCAGCAGTTTAGGGGCCGAGCAGTACTTC. Amino acids: CASSLGAEQYF.

This chain connects TRBV5-1 to TRBJ2-2; possibly TRBD1 for D (6 bases). CDR3 length equals 14 residues. Germline CDR1 is SGHRS and CDR2 is YFSETQ. Deletions cut 5 bases from V and 4 bases from J, with 12 bases between. The CDR3 is CASSPGQLTGELFF. Here the CDR3 DNA reads TGCGCCAGCAGTCCGGGACAACTCACCGGGGAGCTGTTTTTT.

This clone has a handful of counts. This chain joins TRBV10-3 and TRBJ2-2; the D gene is possibly TRBD2 (5 bases). Trimming left V 7 bases short and J 7 bases short, with 10 bases between. Germline CDR1 is ENHRY and CDR2 is SYGVKD. The CDR3 runs 12 residues. The chain's CDR3 is CAIKDGVGELFF. The CDR3 coding sequence is TGTGCCATCAAGGACGGGGTCGGGGAGCTGTTTTTT.

J is TRBJ1-3 and V is TRBV6-5; D is undetermined. Trimming cost V 2 bases and J 0 bases, with 8 bases left between them. CDR1 MNHEY and CDR2 SVGAGI come from the germline V gene. This CDR3 has 15 residues. The CDR3 DNA follows: TGTGCCAGCAGTTACACGCAGTCCTCTGGAAACACCATATATTTT. This encodes CASSYTQSSGNTIYF.

The J gene is TRBJ2-6, the V gene TRBV30; D is possibly TRBD2 (6 bases). The CDR3 has 16 amino acids. The germline CDR1 and CDR2 sequences are GTSNPN and SVGIG (reference sequence). With 2 bases removed from V and 1 base from J, the gap between germline ends came to 12 bases. The CDR3 spells CAWSPGGASGANVLTF. CDR3 sequence (DNA): TGTGCCTGGAGTCCCGGAGGGGCATCTGGGGCCAACGTCCTGACTTTC. The complete variable domain, with remaining parts taken from reference TRBV30 and TRBJ2-6, reads SQTIHQWPATLVQPVGSPLSLECTVEGTSNPNLYWYRQAAGRGLQLLFYSVGIGQISSEVPQNLSASRPQDRQFILSSKKLLLSDSGFYLCAWSPGGASGANVLTFGAGSRLTVL.

This chain uses TRBV5-1 with TRBJ2-3, with 10 bases matching TRBD2. The V and J ends lost 2 bases and 2 bases, in that order; junction bases with no gene match: 5. The CDR3 extends over 16 amino acids. Germline lookup yields CDR1 SGHRS and CDR2 YFSETQ. This chain's CDR3 is CASSFSAGGHTDTQYF. CDR3 in DNA: TGCGCCAGCAGCTTCTCAGCGGGGGGGCACACAGATACGCAGTATTTT.

The chain has TRBV12-5 and TRBJ1-5; possibly TRBD1 for D (5 bases). This CDR3 is 15 amino acids long. Germline values: CDR1 LGHNT, CDR2 FRNRAP. Trimming shortened V by 6 bases and J by 4 bases, and 16 bases separated the two germline ends. The CDR3 loop is CASGVWGELNQPQHF. The CDR3 coding sequence is TGTGCTAGTGGGGTTTGGGGGGAATTGAATCAGCCCCAGCATTTT.

As DNA, the CDR3 is TGTGCCAGCAGTTACTCGAGGCTAGGTGGCTACACCTTC. As protein: CASSYSRLGGYTF. This chain connects TRBV6-5 to TRBJ1-2, with unresolved D. In germline, CDR1 is MNHEY, CDR2 SVGAGI. There are 13 residues in the CDR3. V dropped 0 bases and J dropped 7 bases, with 9 bases sitting between them.

The chain couples TRBV30 to TRBJ1-1, with 7 bases matching TRBD1. The junction had 7 bases not matched to a gene; V was cut back by 8 bases and J by 1 base. CDR1 and CDR2 from the germline V gene are GTSNPN and SVGIG (reference sequence). This CDR3 has 13 amino acids. In nucleotides, the CDR3 is TGTGCCAGACAACAGGGGACGAACACTGAAGCTTTCTTT. It encodes CARQQGTNTEAFF.

V is TRBV27 and J is TRBJ1-5, with D unresolved. The CDR3 consists of 16 residues. The V end lost 7 bases, the J end lost 0 bases, and 16 bases lay between the germline ends. Germline CDR1 is MNHEY and CDR2 is SMNVEV (reference sequence). CDR3: CASTPEAEYSNQPQHF. The CDR3, as DNA: TGTGCCAGCACCCCTGAGGCAGAGTATAGCAATCAGCCCCAGCATTTT.

This clone was detected a few times. The genes are TRBV5-1 and TRBJ2-1; 7 nucleotides line up with TRBD1. J lost 0 bases, V lost 1 base, and 4 bases had no gene match. CDR1 is SGHRS and CDR2 is YFSETQ in the germline V gene. The CDR3 is made up of 16 amino acids. The CDR3 sequence: CASSLLEGASYNEQFF. The CDR3 DNA follows: TGCGCCAGCAGCTTGCTAGAGGGGGCCTCCTACAATGAGCAGTTCTTC.

The chain uses TRBV2 and TRBJ2-6; D remains unclear. The germline gives CDR1 SNHLY, CDR2 FYNNEI. This CDR3 spans 17 amino acids. V was pared by 3 bases and J by 2 bases, with 14 bases between. The CDR3: CASSDSTSLAGANVLTF. In DNA, the CDR3 is TGTGCCAGCAGTGATAGCACCTCGCTGGCTGGGGCCAACGTCCTGACTTTC.

The chain employs TRBV10-1 and TRBJ1-5, with D possibly matching TRBD1 (6 bases). The V and J ends lost 4 bases and 4 bases respectively, with 17 bases between them. In germline, CDR1 is WNHNN, CDR2 SYGVQD (reference sequence). The CDR3 sequence is 16 residues long. The CDR3 is CASSVARDKGNQPQHF. CDR3 DNA sequence: TGCGCCAGCAGTGTGGCTCGGGACAAGGGGAATCAGCCCCAGCATTTT.

The CDR3 region is CASSLQETQYF. The CDR3, as DNA: TGTGCCAGCAGCCTCCAAGAGACCCAGTACTTC. The chain is built from TRBV5-6 and TRBJ2-5; unclear D gene. Trimming shortened V by 4 bases and J by 1 base, and 2 bases separated the two germline ends. This CDR3 region has 11 residues. Germline loops: CDR1 SGHDT, CDR2 YYEEEE.